This entry lists 23 T cell receptor beta chains sequenced from one sample in a study of OX40 agonist ivuxolimab in advanced cancers. Using immunoSEQ multiplex PCR, the repertoire was profiled, and TCRdb retains in-frame clones only, with some absent. The sample has tens of thousands of clones; about nine tenths are singletons. Sequences were derived from CD4+ or CD8+ T cells sorted from blood, sampled in a trial of the OX40 agonist ivuxolimab. These receptors were obtained from an adult with an advanced solid tumor such as melanoma, head and neck, liver or kidney cancer.

This clone was counted once. The rearrangement links TRBV5-1 to TRBJ1-4; 11 bases match TRBD1. Trimming cost V 4 bases and J 3 bases; bases outside gene matches: 5. The CDR3 is 16 amino acids. Germline CDR1 reads SGHRS; CDR2 reads YFSETQ. CDR3 coding DNA: TGCGCCAGCAGCCTCGGGACAGGGGGTGCTAATGAAAAACTGTTTTTT. Protein: CASSLGTGGANEKLFF.

The chain has TRBV7-2 and TRBJ1-2; D remains unclear. Germline V CDR1 and CDR2: SGHTA, FQGNSA. The CDR3 is 13 residues long. V lost 1 base to trimming and J lost 8 bases, with 11 bases between them. DNA of the CDR3: TGTGCCAGCAGCTTAGAAGGCAGTTCAGGCTACACCTTC. Translated: CASSLEGSSGYTF.

Regarding this clone: The DNA is omitted, as the CDR3 cannot be located on it reliably, and the CDR3 follows TCRdb's listing. The chain joins TRBV28 to TRBJ2-3. With termini counted, the CDR3 has 16 amino acids. Germline V gene data show CDR1 as MDHEN and CDR2 as SYDVKM. The CDR3 reads CASSSSTRLDTDTQYF.

The V call is TRBV19, the J call TRBJ2-3; TRBD1 matches 7 bases. The V and J ends lost 5 bases and 2 bases, in that order; junction bases with no gene match: 4. The germline gives CDR1 LNHDA, CDR2 SQIVND (reference sequence). This CDR3 has 14 residues. CDR3 residues: CASSSGTVTDTQYF. Here the CDR3 DNA reads TGTGCCAGTAGTTCCGGGACAGTCACAGATACGCAGTATTTT. The full variable domain, with the rest looked up from reference TRBV19 and TRBJ2-3, is DGGITQSPKYLFRKEGQNVTLSCEQNLNHDAMYWYRQDPGQGLRLIYYSQIVNDFQKGDIAEGYSVSREKKESFPLTVTSAQKNPTAFYLCASSSGTVTDTQYFGPGTRLTVL.

The chain combines TRBV9 with TRBJ2-2, with D possibly matching TRBD2 (6 bases). CDR3 length equals 16 residues. V shed 3 bases and J shed 4 bases, with 16 bases lying between them. Germline CDR1 reads SGDLS; CDR2 reads YYNGEE. The CDR3 DNA reads as TGTGCCAGCAGCGCCAACGATTGGGGAGGCACCGGGGAGCTGTTTTTT. Amino acid sequence: CASSANDWGGTGELFF.

The chain employs TRBV10-3 and TRBJ1-3; D is unclear. CDR3 size: 12 residues. Germline CDR1 and CDR2: ENHRY and SYGVKD. V gave up 0 bases and J gave up 3 bases, with 0 bases separating them. In DNA form, the CDR3 reads TGTGCCATCAGTGAGTCTGGAAACACCATATATTTT. Protein product: CAISESGNTIYF.

This clone has just one count. The chain combines TRBV7-6 with TRBJ2-5; TRBD2 might be the D (6 bases). This CDR3 region has 14 residues. Germline lookup yields CDR1 SGHVS and CDR2 FNYEAQ. V gave up 5 bases and J gave up 2 bases, with 12 bases separating them. The CDR3 spells CASSGAGRQETQYF. DNA of the CDR3: TGTGCCAGCAGCGGGGCGGGGCGTCAAGAGACCCAGTACTTC.

This clone was recorded a few times. The genes are TRBV30 and TRBJ2-7; 8 bases agree with TRBD1. Trimming cost V 1 base and J 3 bases; bases outside gene matches: 2. CDR1 is GTSNPN, CDR2 SVGIG, per germline (reference sequence). This CDR3 spans 13 amino acids. The chain's CDR3 is CAWSADRGYEQYF. The CDR3 coding sequence is TGTGCCTGGAGTGCAGACAGGGGCTACGAGCAGTACTTC.

The J gene is TRBJ2-1, the V gene TRBV28; TRBD2 matches 10 bases. CDR1 and CDR2 from the germline V gene are MDHEN and SYDVKM. The junction had 13 bases not matched to a gene; V was cut back by 7 bases and J by 4 bases. The CDR3 is made up of 17 amino acids. The CDR3 DNA reads as TGTGCCAGCACCGCCGGGCTTAGCGGGAGGTCTTACAATGAGCAGTTCTTC. This gives the protein CASTAGLSGRSYNEQFF.

The chain recombines TRBV6-1 with TRBJ1-1; D is perhaps TRBD1 (5 bases). This CDR3 contains 14 residues. CDR1 and CDR2 (germline): MNHNS, SASEGT. The V end lost 0 bases, the J end lost 5 bases, and 10 bases lay between the germline ends. The CDR3 loop reads CASSEAGWGTEAFF. The CDR3 DNA sequence: TGTGCCAGCAGTGAAGCAGGGTGGGGGACTGAAGCTTTCTTT.

The chain recombines TRBV15 with TRBJ1-1, with D hard to call. Trimming took 0 bases from V and 6 from J, leaving 14 bases between them. The CDR3 extends over 15 amino acids. CDR1 and CDR2 from the germline V gene are LNHNV and YYDKDF (reference sequence). The CDR3 is CATSRDFGLDAEAFF. Here the CDR3 DNA reads TGTGCCACCAGCAGAGATTTTGGCTTAGACGCTGAAGCTTTCTTT.

The chain joins TRBV5-1 to TRBJ2-5; D unclear. V lost 2 bases, J lost 2 bases, and 7 bases lay in between. This CDR3 comprises 13 residues. The germline CDR1 and CDR2 sequences are SGHRS and YFSETQ. CDR3 in DNA: TGCGCCAGCAGCTTCACAAGTCAAGAGACCCAGTACTTC. Encoded protein: CASSFTSQETQYF.

V gene TRBV23-1 combines with J gene TRBJ2-2, with D perhaps matching TRBD2 (5 bases). TRBV23-1 is recorded as an ORF, its role being uncertain. This CDR3 has 16 residues. Trimming cost V 4 bases and J 4 bases, with 16 bases left between them. CDR3 coding DNA: TGCGCCAGCAGTCGGGCAACGGGGAGTCCCACCGGGGAGCTGTTTTTT. Its translation is CASSRATGSPTGELFF.

The chain couples TRBV9 to TRBJ1-3; D not certain. The CDR3 is 13 residues long. Trimming pared 0 bases from V and 3 bases from J, leaving 4 bases between. CDR1 is SGDLS, CDR2 YYNGEE, per germline. CDR3: CASSVVDGNTIYF. In DNA, the CDR3 is TGTGCCAGCAGCGTAGTGGATGGAAACACCATATATTTT. The variable domain in full, with the rest retrieved from reference TRBV9 and TRBJ1-3, is DSGVTQTPKHLITATGQRVTLRCSPRSGDLSVYWYQQSLDQGLQFLIQYYNGEERAKGNILERFSAQQFPDLHSELNLSSLELGDSALYFCASSVVDGNTIYFGEGSWLTVV.

The J gene is TRBJ2-5, the V gene TRBV5-6; D is uncertain. The germline V and J ends were trimmed by 4 bases and 7 bases, with 14 bases remaining between them. CDR1 is SGHDT, CDR2 YYEEEE, per germline. This CDR3 has 13 residues. The CDR3 spells CASSPGRARTQYF. CDR3 in DNA: TGTGCCAGCAGCCCCGGACGGGCCCGGACCCAGTACTTC. Supplemented by reference TRBV5-6 and TRBJ2-5, the full variable domain reads DAGVTQSPTHLIKTRGQQVTLRCSPKSGHDTVSWYQQALGQGPQFIFQYYEEEERQRGNFPDRFSGHQFPNYSSELNVNALLLGDSALYLCASSPGRARTQYFGPGTRLLVL.

This sequence joins TRBV5-1 and TRBJ2-3, with a weak D call TRBD2 (6 bases). This CDR3 is 16 amino acids long. The V and J ends lost 3 bases and 1 base respectively, with 15 bases between them. In germline, CDR1 is SGHRS, CDR2 YFSETQ. CDR3 nucleotides: TGCGCCAGCAGCTCGGGACTGCGAGGGCGCACAGATACGCAGTATTTT. The encoded protein is CASSSGLRGRTDTQYF.

This clone was detected once. The V and J genes are TRBV5-6 and TRBJ2-2; 9 bases map to TRBD2. There are 14 residues in the CDR3. Germline V gene lookup returns CDR1 SGHDT and CDR2 YYEEEE. V gave up 7 bases and J gave up 7 bases; unmatched junction bases: 8. The CDR3 bases are TGTGCCAGCCATAGCGGGAGCGGCTACGGGGAGCTGTTTTTT. This sequence encodes CASHSGSGYGELFF. The entire variable domain, with the rest obtained from reference TRBV5-6 and TRBJ2-2, is as follows: DAGVTQSPTHLIKTRGQQVTLRCSPKSGHDTVSWYQQALGQGPQFIFQYYEEEERQRGNFPDRFSGHQFPNYSSELNVNALLLGDSALYLCASHSGSGYGELFFGEGSRLTVL.

The chain has TRBV7-6 and TRBJ2-2, with D maybe TRBD2 (5 bases). This CDR3 is 13 amino acids long. Germline V gene lookup returns CDR1 SGHVS and CDR2 FNYEAQ. V lost 6 bases, J lost 8 bases, and 13 bases lay in between. CDR3 residues: CASSLALKGELFF. As DNA, the CDR3 is TGTGCCAGCAGTCTAGCCCTAAAGGGGGAGCTGTTTTTT.

The chain employs TRBV7-8 and TRBJ2-5; D possibly corresponds to TRBD2 (6 bases). The CDR3 consists of 15 residues. V was pared by 6 bases and J by 2 bases, with 16 bases between. Germline CDR1 SGHVS, CDR2 FQNEAQ. The CDR3 here is CASRLRREFQETQYF. The CDR3 region has the DNA TGTGCCAGCAGACTGAGACGGGAGTTTCAAGAGACCCAGTACTTC. The variable domain in full, with the rest retrieved from reference TRBV7-8 and TRBJ2-5, is GAGVSQSPRYKVAKRGQDVALRCDPISGHVSLFWYQQALGQGPEFLTYFQNEAQLDKSGLPSDRFFAERPEGSVSTLKIQRTQQEDSAVYLCASRLRREFQETQYFGPGTRLLVL.

This chain connects TRBV6-1 to TRBJ1-6; tentatively, D is TRBD1 (5 bases). V lost 5 bases and J 8 bases, leaving 7 bases between the germline ends. CDR1 and CDR2 (germline): MNHNS, SASEGT. CDR3 size: 12 residues. The CDR3 here is CASSKTDSPLHF. CDR3 nucleotides: TGTGCCAGCAGTAAGACAGATTCACCCCTCCACTTT.

CDR3 residues: CASSERQNYGYTF. Here the CDR3 DNA reads TGTGCCAGCAGCGAACGACAGAACTATGGCTACACCTTC. The gene calls are TRBV9 and TRBJ1-2, with a tentative D call TRBD1 (5 bases). V lost 3 bases and J lost 2, with 8 bases in between. Germline-derived CDR1 and CDR2 are SGDLS and YYNGEE. The CDR3 is 13 residues long.

As concerns this clone: Its ends do not fully match the called genes, so a read error is possible. The chain recombines TRBV10-3 with TRBJ2-4; weak D call: TRBD1 (6 bases). The germline gives CDR1 ENHRY, CDR2 SYGVKD. The CDR3 covers 15 residues. CDR3 sequence: CAISERAQGWSALHF. CDR3 in DNA: TGTGCCATCAGTGAGAGGGCGCAGGGGTGGTCTGCGCTTCACTTC.

The chain is built from TRBV4-1 and TRBJ2-4; D is unresolved. CDR1 and CDR2 (germline): MGHRA, YSYEKL. The CDR3 has 13 amino acids. V gave up 0 bases and J gave up 9 bases, with 9 bases separating them. The CDR3 here is CASSQEMASIQYF. Written as DNA, the CDR3 is TGCGCCAGCAGCCAAGAAATGGCCAGCATTCAGTACTTC.